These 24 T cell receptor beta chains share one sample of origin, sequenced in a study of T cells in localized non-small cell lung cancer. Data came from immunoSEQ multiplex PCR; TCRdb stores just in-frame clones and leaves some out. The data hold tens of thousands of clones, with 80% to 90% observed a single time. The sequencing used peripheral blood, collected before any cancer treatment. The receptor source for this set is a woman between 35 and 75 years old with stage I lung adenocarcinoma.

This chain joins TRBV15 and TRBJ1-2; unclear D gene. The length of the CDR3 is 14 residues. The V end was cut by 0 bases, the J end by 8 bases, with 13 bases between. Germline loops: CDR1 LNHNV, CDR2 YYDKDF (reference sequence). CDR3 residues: CATSRDYGEGGYTF. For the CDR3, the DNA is TGTGCCACCAGCAGAGATTACGGGGAAGGCGGCTACACCTTC.

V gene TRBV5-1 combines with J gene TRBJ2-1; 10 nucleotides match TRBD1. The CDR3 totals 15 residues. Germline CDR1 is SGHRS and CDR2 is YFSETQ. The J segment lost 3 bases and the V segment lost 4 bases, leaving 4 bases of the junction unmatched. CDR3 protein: CASSSGTGVYNEQFF. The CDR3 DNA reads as TGCGCCAGCAGCAGCGGGACAGGGGTCTACAATGAGCAGTTCTTC.

As DNA, the CDR3 is TGTGCCTGGGCCTTTGGGGCGTATGAGACCCAGTACTTC. Its protein is CAWAFGAYETQYF. This chain joins TRBV30 and TRBJ2-5; TRBD1 is a possible D gene (5 bases). Germline V gene lookup returns CDR1 GTSNPN and CDR2 SVGIG (reference sequence). The CDR3 runs to 13 residues. Trimming left V 5 bases short and J 5 bases short, with 15 bases between.

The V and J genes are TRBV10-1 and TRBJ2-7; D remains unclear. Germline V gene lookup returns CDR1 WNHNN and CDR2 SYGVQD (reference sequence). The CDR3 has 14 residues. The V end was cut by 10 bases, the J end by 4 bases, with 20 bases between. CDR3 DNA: TGCGCCACCAATATGTCGGTGGGCGGTTACGAGCAGTACTTC. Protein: CATNMSVGGYEQYF.

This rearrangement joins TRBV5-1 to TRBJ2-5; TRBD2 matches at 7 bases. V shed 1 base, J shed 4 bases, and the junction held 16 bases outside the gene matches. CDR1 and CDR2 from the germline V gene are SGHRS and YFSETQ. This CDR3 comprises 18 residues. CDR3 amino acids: CASSLSSSASGKGETQYF. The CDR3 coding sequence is TGCGCCAGCAGCTTGAGTTCCTCAGCAAGCGGGAAGGGAGAGACCCAGTACTTC.

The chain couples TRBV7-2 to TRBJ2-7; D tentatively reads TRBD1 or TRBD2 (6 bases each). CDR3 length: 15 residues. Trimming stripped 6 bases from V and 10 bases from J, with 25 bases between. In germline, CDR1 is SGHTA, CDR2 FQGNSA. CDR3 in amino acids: CASRGGGLRAGGQYF. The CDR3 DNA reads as TGTGCCAGCAGAGGGGGTGGACTACGAGCAGGAGGACAGTACTTC. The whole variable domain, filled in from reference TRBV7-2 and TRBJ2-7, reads GAGVSQSPSNKVTEKGKDVELRCDPISGHTALYWYRQSLGQGLEFLIYFQGNSAPDKSGLPSDRFSAERTGGSVSTLTIQRTQQEDSAVYLCASRGGGLRAGGQYFGPGTRLTVT.

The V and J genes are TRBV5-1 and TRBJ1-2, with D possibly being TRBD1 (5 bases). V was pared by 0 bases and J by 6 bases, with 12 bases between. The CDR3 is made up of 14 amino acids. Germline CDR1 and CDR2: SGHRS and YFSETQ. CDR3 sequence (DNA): TGCGCCAGCAGCTTGGATCCGGGAGGGGATGGCTACACCTTC. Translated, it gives CASSLDPGGDGYTF.

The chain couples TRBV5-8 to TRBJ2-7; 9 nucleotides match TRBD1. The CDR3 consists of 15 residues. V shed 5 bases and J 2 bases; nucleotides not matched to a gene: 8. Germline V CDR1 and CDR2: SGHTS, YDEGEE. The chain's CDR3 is CASRHPGTGTYEQYF. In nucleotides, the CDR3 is TGTGCCAGCAGACATCCCGGGACAGGGACCTACGAGCAGTACTTC.

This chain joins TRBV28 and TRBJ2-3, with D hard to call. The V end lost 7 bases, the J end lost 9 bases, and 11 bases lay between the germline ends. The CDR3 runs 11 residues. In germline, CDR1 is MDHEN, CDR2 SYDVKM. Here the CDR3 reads CASTQSETQYF. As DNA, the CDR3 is TGTGCCAGCACCCAATCGGAAACGCAGTATTTT.

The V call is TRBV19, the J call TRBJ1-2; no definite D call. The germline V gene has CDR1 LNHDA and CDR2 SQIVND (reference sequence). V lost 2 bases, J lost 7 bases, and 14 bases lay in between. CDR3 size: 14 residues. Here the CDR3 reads CASSIPRPATGYTF. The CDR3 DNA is TGTGCCAGTAGTATACCCCGACCAGCGACTGGCTACACCTTC.

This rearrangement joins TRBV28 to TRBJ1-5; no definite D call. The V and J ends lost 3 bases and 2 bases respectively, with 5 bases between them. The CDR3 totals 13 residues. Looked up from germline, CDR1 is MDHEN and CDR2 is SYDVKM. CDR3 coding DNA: TGTGCCAGCAGTTTCAGCCGCAATCAGCCCCAGCATTTT. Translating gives CASSFSRNQPQHF.

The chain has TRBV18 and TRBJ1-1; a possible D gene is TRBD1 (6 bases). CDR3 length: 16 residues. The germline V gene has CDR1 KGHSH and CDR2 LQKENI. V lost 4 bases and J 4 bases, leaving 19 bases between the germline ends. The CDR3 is CASSRNPTGYGTEAFF. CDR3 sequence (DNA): TGTGCCAGCTCACGAAATCCAACAGGGTACGGCACTGAAGCTTTCTTT.

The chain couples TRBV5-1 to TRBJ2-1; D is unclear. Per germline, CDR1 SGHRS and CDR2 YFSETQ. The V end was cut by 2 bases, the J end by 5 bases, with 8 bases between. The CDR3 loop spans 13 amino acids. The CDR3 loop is CASSFNTNNEQFF. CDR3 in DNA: TGCGCCAGCAGCTTCAACACAAACAATGAGCAGTTCTTC.

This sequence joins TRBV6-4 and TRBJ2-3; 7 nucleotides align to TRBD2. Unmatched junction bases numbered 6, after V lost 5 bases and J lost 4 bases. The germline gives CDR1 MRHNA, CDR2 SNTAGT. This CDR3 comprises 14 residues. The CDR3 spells CASSISGRADTQYF. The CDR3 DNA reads TGTGCCAGCAGTATTAGCGGGCGTGCAGATACGCAGTATTTT.

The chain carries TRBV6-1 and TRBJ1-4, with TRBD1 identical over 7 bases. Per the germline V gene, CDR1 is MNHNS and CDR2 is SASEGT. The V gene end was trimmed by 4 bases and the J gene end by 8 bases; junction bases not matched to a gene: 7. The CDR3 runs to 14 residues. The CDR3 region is CASSGGGDWEKLFF. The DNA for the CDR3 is TGTGCCAGCAGTGGAGGGGGCGATTGGGAAAAACTGTTTTTT.

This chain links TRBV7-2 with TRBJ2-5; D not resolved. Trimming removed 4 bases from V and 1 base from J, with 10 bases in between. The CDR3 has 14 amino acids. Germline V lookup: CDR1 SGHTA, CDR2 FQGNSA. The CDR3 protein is CASSSPEVQETQYF. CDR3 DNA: TGTGCCAGCAGCTCCCCTGAGGTCCAAGAGACCCAGTACTTC.

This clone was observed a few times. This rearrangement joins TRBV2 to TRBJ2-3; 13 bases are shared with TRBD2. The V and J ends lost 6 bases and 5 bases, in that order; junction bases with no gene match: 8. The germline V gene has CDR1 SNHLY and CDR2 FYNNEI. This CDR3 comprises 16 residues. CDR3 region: CASRILAGGEGDTQYF. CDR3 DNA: TGTGCCAGCAGGATACTAGCGGGAGGGGAGGGAGATACGCAGTATTTT.

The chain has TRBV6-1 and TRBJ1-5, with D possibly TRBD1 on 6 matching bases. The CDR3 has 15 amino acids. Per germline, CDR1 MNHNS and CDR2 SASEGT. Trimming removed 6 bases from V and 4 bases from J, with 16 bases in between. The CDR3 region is CASRMTGPSNQPQHF. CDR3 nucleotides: TGTGCCAGCAGGATGACAGGTCCTTCAAATCAGCCCCAGCATTTT.

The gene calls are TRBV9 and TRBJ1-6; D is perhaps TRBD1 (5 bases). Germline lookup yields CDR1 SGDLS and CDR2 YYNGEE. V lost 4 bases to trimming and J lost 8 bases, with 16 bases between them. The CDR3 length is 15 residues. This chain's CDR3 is CASSPGTDGYSPLHF. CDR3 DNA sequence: TGTGCCAGCAGCCCCGGGACGGACGGCTATTCACCCCTCCACTTT.

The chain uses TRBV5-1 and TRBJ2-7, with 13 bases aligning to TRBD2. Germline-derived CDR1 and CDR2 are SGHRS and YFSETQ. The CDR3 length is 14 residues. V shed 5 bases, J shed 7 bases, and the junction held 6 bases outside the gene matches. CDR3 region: CASREGLAGDEQYF. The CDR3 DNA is TGCGCCAGCAGGGAAGGACTAGCGGGAGATGAGCAGTACTTC.

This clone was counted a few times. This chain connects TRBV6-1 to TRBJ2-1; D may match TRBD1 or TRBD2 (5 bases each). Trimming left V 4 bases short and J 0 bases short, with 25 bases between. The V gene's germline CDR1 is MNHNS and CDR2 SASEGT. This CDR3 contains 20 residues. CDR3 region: CASSGRDPRSLTSSYNEQFF. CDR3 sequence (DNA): TGTGCCAGCAGTGGCCGGGACCCCCGATCCCTCACTAGCTCCTACAATGAGCAGTTCTTC.

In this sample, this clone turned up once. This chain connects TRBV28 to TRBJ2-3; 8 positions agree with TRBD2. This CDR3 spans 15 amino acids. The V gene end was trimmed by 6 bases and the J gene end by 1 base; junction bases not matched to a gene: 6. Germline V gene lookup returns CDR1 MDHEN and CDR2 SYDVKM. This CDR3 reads CASRLSTSGTDTQYF. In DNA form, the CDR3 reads TGTGCCAGCAGACTATCGACTAGCGGCACAGATACGCAGTATTTT.

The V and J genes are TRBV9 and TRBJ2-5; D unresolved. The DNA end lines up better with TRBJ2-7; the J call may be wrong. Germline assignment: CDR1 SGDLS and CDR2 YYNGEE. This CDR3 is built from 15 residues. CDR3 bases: TGTGCCAGCAGCGTAGAACCAGATTACTCCTACGAGCAGTACTTC. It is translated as CASSVEPDYSYEQYF.

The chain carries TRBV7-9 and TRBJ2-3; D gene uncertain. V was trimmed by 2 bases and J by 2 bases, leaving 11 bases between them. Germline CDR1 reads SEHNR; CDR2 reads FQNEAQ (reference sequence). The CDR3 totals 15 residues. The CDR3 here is CASSLFAPSTDTQYF. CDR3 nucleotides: TGTGCCAGCAGCTTATTTGCTCCCTCCACAGATACGCAGTATTTT.